The next 22 T cell receptor beta chains were all read from a single sample in a study of blood T cell repertoires in COVID-19. This table comes from immunoSEQ multiplex PCR, and its TCRdb copy is limited to in-frame clones, with some not included. The data contain around 130,000 clones, 80% to 90% of them singletons. The sequenced material came from peripheral blood. These receptors were taken from a man in his 70s with active or convalescent COVID-19.

The rearrangement joins TRBV29-1 to TRBJ1-1, with a possible D match to TRBD1 (6 bases). This CDR3 region has 11 residues. V lost 7 bases to trimming and J lost 6 bases, with 12 bases between them. Per germline, CDR1 SQVTM and CDR2 ANQGSEA. For the CDR3, the DNA is TGCAGCGGAAGGGGGGGCTCTGAAGCTTTCTTT. Encoded protein: CSGRGGSEAFF.

The CDR3 bases are TGTGCCAGTGGGGACAGGGGGGTTATCGGCAATCAGCCCCAGCATTTT. Translated, it gives CASGDRGVIGNQPQHF. V and J are TRBV19 and TRBJ1-5; 11 bases match TRBD1. CDR3 length: 16 residues. The germline gives CDR1 LNHDA, CDR2 SQIVND (reference sequence). V lost 8 bases to trimming and J lost 2 bases; unmatched junction nucleotides: 8.

The chain joins TRBV7-3 to TRBJ2-1; a weak D match, TRBD2 (5 bases). V was clipped by 6 bases and J by 6 bases, with 12 bases between them. The CDR3 contains 13 residues. Germline CDR1 and CDR2: SGHTA and FQGTGA. The CDR3 DNA follows: TGTGCCAGCAGTTTTGGAGGAGGCAATGAGCAGTTCTTC. Its translation: CASSFGGGNEQFF.

This clone has a handful of counts. The chain recombines TRBV10-3 with TRBJ2-3; tentative D call: TRBD2 (5 bases). The CDR3 consists of 16 residues. V lost 7 bases to trimming and J lost 0 bases, with 17 bases between them. In germline, CDR1 is ENHRY, CDR2 SYGVKD. The CDR3 DNA is TGTGCCATCATCCCTGGGGTAGCGTCTAGCACAGATACGCAGTATTTT. Amino acids: CAIIPGVASSTDTQYF.

The chain couples TRBV5-1 to TRBJ2-3, with 7 bases lining up with TRBD2. The CDR3 totals 16 residues. Per the germline V gene, CDR1 is SGHRS and CDR2 is YFSETQ. J gave up 0 bases and V 2 bases, and 6 bases lay outside the gene matches. The DNA of the CDR3 is TGCGCCAGCAGCTTTGTAGCGGGTACTAGCACAGATACGCAGTATTTT. Amino acids: CASSFVAGTSTDTQYF.

This clone was seen only a few times. The chain combines TRBV5-6 with TRBJ1-5, with TRBD1 as a possible D gene (5 bases). Germline V CDR1 and CDR2: SGHDT, YYEEEE. V lost 0 bases and J lost 1, with 8 bases in between. The length of the CDR3 is 15 residues. DNA for the CDR3: TGTGCCAGCAGCTTGGAGGGGCAGAGCAATCAGCCCCAGCATTTT. Protein product: CASSLEGQSNQPQHF.

The V and J genes are TRBV3-1 (or the pseudogene TRBV3-2) and TRBJ2-7; 7 nucleotides align to TRBD2. The CDR3 extends over 16 amino acids. CDR1 and CDR2 from the germline V gene are LGHDT and YNNKEL (reference sequence). V was pared by 4 bases and J by 2 bases, with 11 bases of the junction left unmatched. The CDR3 region has the DNA TGTGCCAGCAGCCCGAAAGGGCTAGCGGCCACCTACGAGCAGTACTTC. This sequence encodes CASSPKGLAATYEQYF.

This chain connects TRBV28 to TRBJ1-5; D remains ambiguous. This CDR3 is 19 amino acids long. Trimming took off 2 bases at V and 3 bases at J, with 23 bases between the two ends. Germline CDR1 reads MDHEN; CDR2 reads SYDVKM. CDR3 sequence: CASSLPPGRGGEVNQPQHF. CDR3 in DNA: TGTGCCAGCAGTTTACCCCCTGGGCGGGGAGGAGAGGTCAATCAGCCCCAGCATTTT.

V gene TRBV20-1 combines with J gene TRBJ2-2; weak D call: TRBD2 (5 bases). V was shortened by 3 bases and J by 1 base, with 9 bases between the two germline ends. The germline V gene encodes CDR1 DFQATT and CDR2 SNEGSKA (reference sequence). The length of the CDR3 is 14 residues. This CDR3 reads CSASRTQNTGELFF. CDR3 DNA sequence: TGCAGTGCTAGTCGGACTCAGAACACCGGGGAGCTGTTTTTT.

The chain uses TRBV9 and TRBJ1-1; D call uncertain. V dropped 2 bases and J dropped 4 bases, with 9 bases sitting between them. The CDR3 length is 13 residues. Germline lookup yields CDR1 SGDLS and CDR2 YYNGEE. In DNA, the CDR3 is TGTGCCAGCAGCGTTGGTGGAGCCACTGAAGCTTTCTTT. Residues: CASSVGGATEAFF.

This sequence joins TRBV15 and TRBJ2-1; TRBD2 agrees at 13 bases. Per germline, CDR1 LNHNV and CDR2 YYDKDF (reference sequence). CDR3 size: 15 residues. The V and J ends lost 8 bases and 8 bases, in that order; junction bases with no gene match: 9. CDR3 in DNA: TGTGCCACCGGGGCCGGGACTAGCGGGATTGATGAGCAGTTCTTC. Its translation: CATGAGTSGIDEQFF.

CDR3 sequence: CASSFGTGGSQPQHF. CDR3 bases: TGTGCCAGCAGCTTTGGGACAGGGGGGAGTCAGCCCCAGCATTTT. This chain joins TRBV7-2 and TRBJ1-5, with 11 bases matching TRBD1. In germline, CDR1 is SGHTA, CDR2 FQGNSA. The J segment lost 6 bases and the V segment lost 3 bases, leaving 4 bases of the junction unmatched. This CDR3 spans 15 amino acids.

The chain carries TRBV3-1 (or the pseudogene TRBV3-2) and TRBJ1-5, with D maybe TRBD1 (6 bases). The CDR3 is 14 residues long. Germline V gene sequence: CDR1 LGHDT, CDR2 YNNKEL (reference sequence). The germline V and J ends were trimmed by 5 bases and 5 bases, with 13 bases remaining between them. The CDR3 spells CASSSRDTHQPQHF. CDR3 DNA: TGTGCCAGCAGCAGCCGGGACACCCATCAGCCCCAGCATTTT.

The chain is built from TRBV6-5 and TRBJ2-4; TRBD2 is a possible D gene (5 bases). The CDR3 extends over 15 amino acids. CDR1 is MNHEY and CDR2 is SVGAGI in the germline V gene. V lost 5 bases, J lost 0 bases, and 11 bases lay in between. The CDR3 protein is CASSNRGLAKNIQYF. Written as DNA, the CDR3 is TGTGCCAGCAGTAACAGAGGGCTAGCCAAAAACATTCAGTACTTC.

V usage is TRBV4-2 and J usage is TRBJ1-2; D not resolved. This CDR3 spans 13 amino acids. Deletions cut 0 bases from V and 7 bases from J, with 9 bases between. Germline CDR1 reads LGHNA; CDR2 reads YNFKEQ. The CDR3 coding sequence is TGTGCCAGCAGCCAAGATCTGGCGGTTGGCTACACCTTC. The encoded protein is CASSQDLAVGYTF.

The CDR3 region has the DNA TGTGCCAGCAGCTTAGAGGCGGGAGCAGCCTACGAGCAGTACTTC. Protein: CASSLEAGAAYEQYF. The V gene is TRBV7-2, the J gene TRBJ2-7; 7 bases align to TRBD2. CDR1 and CDR2 (germline): SGHTA, FQGNSA. Trimming took 1 base from V and 2 from J; bases not matched to a gene: 5. The length of the CDR3 is 15 residues.

V usage is TRBV20-1 and J usage is TRBJ2-6, with 7 bases lining up with TRBD2. This CDR3 has 17 amino acids. The trim removed 3 bases at V and 0 bases at J, leaving 8 bases unmatched. Per germline, CDR1 DFQATT and CDR2 SNEGSKA (reference sequence). The CDR3 is CSASMVAGFSGANVLTF. The CDR3 DNA is TGCAGTGCTAGTATGGTAGCGGGTTTCTCTGGGGCCAACGTCCTGACTTTC.

The chain carries TRBV7-2 and TRBJ2-6; 8 bases align to TRBD1. Looked up from germline, CDR1 is SGHTA and CDR2 is FQGNSA. The V segment lost 7 bases and the J segment 0 bases; nucleotides outside the gene matches: 8. This CDR3 has 17 amino acids. CDR3 sequence (DNA): TGTGCCAGCATACCAGGGGGCGCTGGCTCTGGGGCCAACGTCCTGACTTTC. It specifies CASIPGGAGSGANVLTF. The variable domain in full, with the rest retrieved from reference TRBV7-2 and TRBJ2-6, is GAGVSQSPSNKVTEKGKDVELRCDPISGHTALYWYRQSLGQGLEFLIYFQGNSAPDKSGLPSDRFSAERTGGSVSTLTIQRTQQEDSAVYLCASIPGGAGSGANVLTFGAGSRLTVL.

The J gene is TRBJ2-3, the V gene TRBV6-5, with 9 bases matching TRBD1. The CDR3 extends over 14 amino acids. In germline, CDR1 is MNHEY, CDR2 SVGAGI. V dropped 2 bases and J dropped 5; count of bases not matched to a gene: 2. The chain's CDR3 is CASSYPTGGDTQYF. The CDR3 nucleotides read TGTGCCAGCAGTTACCCGACAGGGGGAGATACGCAGTATTTT.

In the case of this clone: Other DNA sequences in the same sample also yield this CDR3. The chain carries TRBV27 and TRBJ1-2; 9 positions agree with TRBD1. Losses at the gene ends were 2 bases for V and 0 bases for J; bases not matched to a gene: 4. The CDR3 totals 16 residues. Germline assignment: CDR1 MNHEY and CDR2 SMNVEV (reference sequence). CDR3 nucleotides: TGTGCCAGCAGTTTAACCTGGGACAGGGCTAACTATGGCTACACCTTC. Translating gives CASSLTWDRANYGYTF.

V gene TRBV7-9 combines with J gene TRBJ2-1, with TRBD1 matching 11 bases. The CDR3 is 16 residues long. V shed 5 bases and J 0 bases; nucleotides not matched to a gene: 3. Per the germline V gene, CDR1 is SEHNR and CDR2 is FQNEAQ (reference sequence). The CDR3, as DNA: TGTGCCAGCAGCGACGGGACAGGGGGCTCCTACAATGAGCAGTTCTTC. It codes for CASSDGTGGSYNEQFF.

The gene calls are TRBV4-2 and TRBJ2-7, with 7 nucleotides matching TRBD1. Trimming cost V 4 bases and J 0 bases; bases outside gene matches: 6. Per germline, CDR1 LGHNA and CDR2 YNFKEQ. This CDR3 spans 15 amino acids. This CDR3 is CASSLEDRSSYEQYF. CDR3 bases: TGTGCCAGCAGCCTAGAGGACAGGAGCTCCTACGAGCAGTACTTC.